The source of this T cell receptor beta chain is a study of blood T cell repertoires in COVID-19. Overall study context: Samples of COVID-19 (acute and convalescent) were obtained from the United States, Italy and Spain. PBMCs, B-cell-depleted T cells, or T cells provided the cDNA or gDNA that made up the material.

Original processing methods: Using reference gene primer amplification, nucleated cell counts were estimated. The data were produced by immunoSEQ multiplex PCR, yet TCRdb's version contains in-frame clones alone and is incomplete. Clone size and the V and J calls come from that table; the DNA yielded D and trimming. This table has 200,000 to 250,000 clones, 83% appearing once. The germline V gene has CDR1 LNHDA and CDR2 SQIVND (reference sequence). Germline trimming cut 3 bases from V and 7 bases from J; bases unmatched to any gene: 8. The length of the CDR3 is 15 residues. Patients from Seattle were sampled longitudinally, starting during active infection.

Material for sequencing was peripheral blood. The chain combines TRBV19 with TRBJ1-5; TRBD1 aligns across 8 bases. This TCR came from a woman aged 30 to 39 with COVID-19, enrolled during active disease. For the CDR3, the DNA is TGTGCCAGTAGTATCGGGACAGGCAAGGGGCAGCCCCAGCATTTT. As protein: CASSIGTGKGQPQHF.